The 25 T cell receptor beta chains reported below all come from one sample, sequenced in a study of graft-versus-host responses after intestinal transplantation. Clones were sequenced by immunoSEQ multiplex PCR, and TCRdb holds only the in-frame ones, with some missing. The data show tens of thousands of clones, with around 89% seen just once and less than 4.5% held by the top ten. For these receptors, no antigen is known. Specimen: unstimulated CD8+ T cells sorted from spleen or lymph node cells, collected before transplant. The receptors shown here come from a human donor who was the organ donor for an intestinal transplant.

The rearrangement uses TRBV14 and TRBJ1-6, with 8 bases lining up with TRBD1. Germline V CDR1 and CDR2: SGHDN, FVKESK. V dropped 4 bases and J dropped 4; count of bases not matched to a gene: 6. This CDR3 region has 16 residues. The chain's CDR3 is CASSLRGTGYNSPLHF. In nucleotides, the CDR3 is TGTGCCAGCAGCCTCCGCGGGACAGGATATAATTCACCCCTCCACTTT.

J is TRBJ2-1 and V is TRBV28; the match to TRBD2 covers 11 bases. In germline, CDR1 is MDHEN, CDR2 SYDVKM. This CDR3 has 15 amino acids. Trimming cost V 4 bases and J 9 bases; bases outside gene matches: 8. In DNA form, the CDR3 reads TGTGCCAGCAGTTCCTTAGCGGGGGGGCTTAGTGAGCAGTTCTTC. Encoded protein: CASSSLAGGLSEQFF.

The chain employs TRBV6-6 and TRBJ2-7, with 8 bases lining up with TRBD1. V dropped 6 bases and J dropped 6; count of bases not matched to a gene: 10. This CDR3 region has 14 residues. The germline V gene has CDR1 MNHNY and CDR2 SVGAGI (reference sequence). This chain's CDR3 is CASRRPGGKSEQYV. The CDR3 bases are TGTGCCAGCAGGAGACCAGGGGGCAAGAGCGAGCAGTACGTC.

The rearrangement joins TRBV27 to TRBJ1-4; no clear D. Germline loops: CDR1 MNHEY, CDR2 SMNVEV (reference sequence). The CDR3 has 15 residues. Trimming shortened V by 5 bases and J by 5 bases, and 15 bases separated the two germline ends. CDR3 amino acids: CASSGDHTLNEKLFF. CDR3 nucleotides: TGTGCCAGCAGTGGAGACCATACCTTGAATGAAAAACTGTTTTTT.

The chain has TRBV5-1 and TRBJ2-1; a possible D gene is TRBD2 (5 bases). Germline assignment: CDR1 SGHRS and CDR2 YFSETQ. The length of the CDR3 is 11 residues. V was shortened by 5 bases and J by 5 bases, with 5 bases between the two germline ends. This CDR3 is CASRRDNEQFF. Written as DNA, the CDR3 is TGCGCCAGCAGGCGGGACAATGAGCAGTTCTTC. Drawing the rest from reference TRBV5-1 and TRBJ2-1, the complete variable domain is KAGVTQTPRYLIKTRGQQVTLSCSPISGHRSVSWYQQTPGQGLQFLFEYFSETQRNKGNFPGRFSGRQFSNSRSEMNVSTLELGDSALYLCASRRDNEQFFGPGTRLTVL.

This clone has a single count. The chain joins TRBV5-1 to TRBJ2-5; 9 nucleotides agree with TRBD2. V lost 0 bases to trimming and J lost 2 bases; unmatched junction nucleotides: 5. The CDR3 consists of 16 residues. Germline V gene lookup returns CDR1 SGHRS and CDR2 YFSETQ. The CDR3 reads CASSLEGGGGQETQYF. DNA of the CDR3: TGCGCCAGCAGCTTGGAGGGCGGGGGGGGACAAGAGACCCAGTACTTC.

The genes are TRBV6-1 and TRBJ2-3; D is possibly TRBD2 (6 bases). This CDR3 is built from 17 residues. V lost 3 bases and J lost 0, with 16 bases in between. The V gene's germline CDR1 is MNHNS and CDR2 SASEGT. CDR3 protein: CASSDPAGPTSTDTQYF. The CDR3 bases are TGTGCCAGCAGTGACCCTGCGGGGCCTACTAGCACAGATACGCAGTATTTT.

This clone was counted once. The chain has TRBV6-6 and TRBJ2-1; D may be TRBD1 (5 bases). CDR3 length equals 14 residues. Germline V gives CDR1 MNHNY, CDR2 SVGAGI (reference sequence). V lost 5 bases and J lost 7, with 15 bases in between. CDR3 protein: CASSSTGPGNEQFF. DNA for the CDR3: TGTGCCAGCAGTAGCACTGGGCCAGGGAATGAGCAGTTCTTC.

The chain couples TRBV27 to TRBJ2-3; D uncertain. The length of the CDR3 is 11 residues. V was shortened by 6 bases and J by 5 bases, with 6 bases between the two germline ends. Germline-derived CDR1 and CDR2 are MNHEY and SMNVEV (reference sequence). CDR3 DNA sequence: TGTGCCAGCAGCCCGGGAGATACGCAGTATTTT. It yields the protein CASSPGDTQYF.

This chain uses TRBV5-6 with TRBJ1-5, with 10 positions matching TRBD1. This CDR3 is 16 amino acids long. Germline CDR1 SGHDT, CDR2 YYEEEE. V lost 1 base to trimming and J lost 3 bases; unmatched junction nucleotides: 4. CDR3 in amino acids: CASSLLGTGANQPQHF. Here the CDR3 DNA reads TGTGCCAGCAGCTTGTTGGGGACAGGGGCCAATCAGCCCCAGCATTTT.

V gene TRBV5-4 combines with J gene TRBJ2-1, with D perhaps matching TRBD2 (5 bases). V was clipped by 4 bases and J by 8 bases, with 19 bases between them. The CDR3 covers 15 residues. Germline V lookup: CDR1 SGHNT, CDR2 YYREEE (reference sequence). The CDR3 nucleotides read TGTGCCAGCAGCCCTAATCTAGCTTGGTTGCATGAGCAGTTCTTC. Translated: CASSPNLAWLHEQFF. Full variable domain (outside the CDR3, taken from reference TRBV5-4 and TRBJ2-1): ETGVTQSPTHLIKTRGQQVTLRCSSQSGHNTVSWYQQALGQGPQFIFQYYREEENGRGNFPPRFSGLQFPNYSSELNVNALELDDSALYLCASSPNLAWLHEQFFGPGTRLTVL.

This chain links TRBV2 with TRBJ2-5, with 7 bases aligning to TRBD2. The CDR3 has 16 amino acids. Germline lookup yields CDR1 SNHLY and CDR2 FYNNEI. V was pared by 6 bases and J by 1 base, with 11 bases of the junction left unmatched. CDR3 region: CASSRLPGGGQETQYF. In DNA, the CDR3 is TGTGCCAGCAGCCGACTTCCGGGGGGAGGCCAAGAGACCCAGTACTTC. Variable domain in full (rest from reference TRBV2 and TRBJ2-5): EPEVTQTPSHQVTQMGQEVILRCVPISNHLYFYWYRQILGQKVEFLVSFYNNEISEKSEIFDDQFSVERPDGSNFTLKIRSTKLEDSAMYFCASSRLPGGGQETQYFGPGTRLLVL.

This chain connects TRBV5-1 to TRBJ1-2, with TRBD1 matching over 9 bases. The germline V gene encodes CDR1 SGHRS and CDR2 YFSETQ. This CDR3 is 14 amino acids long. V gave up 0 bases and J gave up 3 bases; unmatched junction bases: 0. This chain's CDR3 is CASSLGQGDYGYTF. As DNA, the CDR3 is TGCGCCAGCAGCTTGGGACAGGGGGACTATGGCTACACCTTC.

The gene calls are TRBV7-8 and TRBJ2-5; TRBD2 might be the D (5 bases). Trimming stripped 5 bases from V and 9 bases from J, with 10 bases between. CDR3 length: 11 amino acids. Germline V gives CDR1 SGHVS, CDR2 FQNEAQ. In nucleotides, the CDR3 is TGTGCCAGCAGCCCCACCGGGGCCCAGTACTTC. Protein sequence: CASSPTGAQYF. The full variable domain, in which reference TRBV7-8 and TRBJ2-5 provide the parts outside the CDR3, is GAGVSQSPRYKVAKRGQDVALRCDPISGHVSLFWYQQALGQGPEFLTYFQNEAQLDKSGLPSDRFFAERPEGSVSTLKIQRTQQEDSAVYLCASSPTGAQYFGPGTRLLVL.

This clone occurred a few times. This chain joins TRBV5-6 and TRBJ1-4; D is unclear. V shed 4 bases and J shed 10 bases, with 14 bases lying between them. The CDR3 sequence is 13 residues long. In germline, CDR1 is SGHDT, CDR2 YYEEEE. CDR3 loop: CASSPWVSGKLFF. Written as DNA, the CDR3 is TGTGCCAGCAGCCCGTGGGTATCGGGAAAACTGTTTTTT.

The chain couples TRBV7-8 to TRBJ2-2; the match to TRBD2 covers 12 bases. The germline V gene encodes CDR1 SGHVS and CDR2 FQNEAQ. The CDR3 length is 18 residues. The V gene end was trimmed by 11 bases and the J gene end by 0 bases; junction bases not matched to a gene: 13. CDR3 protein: CAAPPGLAGTANTGELFF. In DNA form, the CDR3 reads TGTGCCGCACCTCCGGGACTAGCGGGCACAGCGAACACCGGGGAGCTGTTTTTT.

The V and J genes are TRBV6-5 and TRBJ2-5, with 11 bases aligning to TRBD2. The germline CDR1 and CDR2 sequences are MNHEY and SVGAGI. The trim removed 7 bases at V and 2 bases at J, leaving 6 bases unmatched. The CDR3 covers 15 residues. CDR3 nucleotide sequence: TGTGCCAGCAAGATACTAGCGGGGGCACAAGAGACCCAGTACTTC. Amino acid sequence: CASKILAGAQETQYF.

The chain's CDR3 is CASSLQANTEAFF. The CDR3 coding sequence is TGTGCCAGCAGCTTACAGGCGAACACTGAAGCTTTCTTT. The chain is built from TRBV21-1 and TRBJ1-1; the table calls TRBD1, which could not be checked here. TRBV21-1 constitutes a pseudogene. This CDR3 is 13 amino acids long.

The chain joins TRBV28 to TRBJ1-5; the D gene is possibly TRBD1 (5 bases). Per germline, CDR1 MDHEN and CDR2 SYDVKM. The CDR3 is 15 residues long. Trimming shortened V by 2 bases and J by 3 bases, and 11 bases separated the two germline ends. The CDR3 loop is CASSLRGRLNQPQHF. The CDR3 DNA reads TGTGCCAGCAGTTTAAGGGGCCGTCTCAATCAGCCCCAGCATTTT.

The CDR3 nucleotides are TGTGCCAGCAGCTTGGAACAGGGGGTGAGTGGCTACACCTTC. It codes for CASSLEQGVSGYTF. The chain has TRBV5-5 and TRBJ1-2; TRBD1 aligns across 8 bases. The CDR3 runs to 14 residues. In germline, CDR1 is SGHKS, CDR2 YYEKEE (reference sequence). The trim removed 0 bases at V and 7 bases at J, leaving 5 bases unmatched.

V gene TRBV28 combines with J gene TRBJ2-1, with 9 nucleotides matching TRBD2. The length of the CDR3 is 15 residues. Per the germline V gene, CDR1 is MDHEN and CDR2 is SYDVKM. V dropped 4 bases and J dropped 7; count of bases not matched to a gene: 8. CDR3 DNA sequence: TGTGCCAGCAGTTACTTAGCGGGGGCTAGTAATGAGCAGTTCTTC. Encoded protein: CASSYLAGASNEQFF.

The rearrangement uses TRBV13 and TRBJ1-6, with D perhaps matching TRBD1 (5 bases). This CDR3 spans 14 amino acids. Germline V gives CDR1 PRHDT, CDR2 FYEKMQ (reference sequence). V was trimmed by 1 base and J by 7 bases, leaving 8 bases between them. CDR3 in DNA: TGTGCCAGCAGCTTAGCAGGGAGGAATTCACCCCTCCACTTT. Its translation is CASSLAGRNSPLHF.

This CDR3 reads CASSLNPDRVGTGELFF. The CDR3 coding sequence is TGTGCCAGCAGCTTGAATCCCGACAGGGTAGGCACCGGGGAGCTGTTTTTT. J is TRBJ2-2 and V is TRBV5-5, with 7 bases fitting TRBD1. With 1 base clipped from V and 4 bases from J, the junction kept 10 bases outside the gene matches. The CDR3 has 17 amino acids. The germline V gene encodes CDR1 SGHKS and CDR2 YYEKEE (reference sequence).

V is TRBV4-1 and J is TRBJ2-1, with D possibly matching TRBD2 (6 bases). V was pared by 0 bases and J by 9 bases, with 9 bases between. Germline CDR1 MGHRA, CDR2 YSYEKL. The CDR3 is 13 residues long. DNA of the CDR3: TGCGCCAGCAGCCAAGAAGGAGGGTTTGAGCAGTTCTTC. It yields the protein CASSQEGGFEQFF.

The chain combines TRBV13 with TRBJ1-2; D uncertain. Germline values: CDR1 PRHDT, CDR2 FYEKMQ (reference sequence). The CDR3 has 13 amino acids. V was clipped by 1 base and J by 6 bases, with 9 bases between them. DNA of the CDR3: TGTGCCAGCAGCTTAGTCCAGACTAATGGCTACACCTTC. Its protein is CASSLVQTNGYTF.